This TCR beta chain was captured by sequencing in a study of regulatory T cells in long-lasting Graves disease. Study context: To qualify as persistent, Graves' disease required over 5 years of antithyroid drugs with positive TSH receptor antibodies.

Investigators prepared the TCR beta libraries by applying iRepertoire HTBI primers and Arm-PCR of CDR3 regions. TCRdb processed the multiplex PCR reads anew with MiXCR; each CDR3 protein has one entry. The top ten hold over 25% of the sample, which has 420,000 or so distinct CDR3 sequences, about a quarter seen once. Sample time point: persistent/refractory GD, antithyroid drugs over 5 years with positive TRAb. Following extraction of RNA from PBMCs, that RNA was used to make the TCR library. Per germline, CDR1 PRHDT and CDR2 FYEKMQ (reference sequence). Trimming removed 6 bases at V and 6 bases at J, with 15 bases between. The CDR3 is 14 amino acids.

This material consisted of peripheral blood mononuclear cells (PBMCs), taken when the disease was refractory, from a patient treated with antithyroid drugs. The rearrangement joins TRBV13 to TRBJ2-1; D is unclear. The clonotype originates from a female donor with Graves disease. The CDR3 DNA reads as TGTGCCAGCAGGCTACAAGAGCTGTTCAATGAGCAGTTCTTC. This translates into CASRLQELFNEQFF.